The clone carrying this T cell receptor beta chain was picked up many times. Antigen: not known. TCRdb independently ran MiXCR on the 5' RACE reads; one entry per CDR3 protein. The table includes tens of thousands of distinct CDR3 sequences, 10% detected once. These data belong to a study of neurological immune-mediated disorders. Study-level findings and limits: No CDR3 amino acid sequences were shared by expanded clones across subjects, suggesting private repertoires in all groups.

The sequenced sample consisted of PBMCs. This TCR came from a woman aged 30 to 39 with HTLV-1-associated myelopathy (HAM/TSP).

CDR3 DNA: TGCAGTGCTAGAGAACAAGCGGGAGCCACCTACGAGCAGTACTTC. Its translation: CSAREQAGATYEQYF. The chain employs TRBV20-1 and TRBJ2-7; TRBD2 aligns across 8 bases. Losses at the gene ends were 0 bases for V and 2 bases for J; bases not matched to a gene: 6. CDR3 length equals 15 residues. Germline assignment: CDR1 DFQATT and CDR2 SNEGSKA (reference sequence).